The clone carrying this T cell receptor (beta chain) occurred once. Naive CD8 cells lacked CD45RO, underwent positive selection for CCR7 and left out terminally differentiated effector memory CD45RA+ cells. Profiled with immunoSEQ multiplex PCR; TCRdb holds only in-frame clones, not every one. Seen here are about 2 million clones, just under 95% observed once, and the top ten hold 1% to 1.3%. In germline, CDR1 is SEHNR, CDR2 FQNEAQ (reference sequence). CDR3 size: 14 residues. The V gene end was trimmed by 4 bases and the J gene end by 7 bases; junction bases not matched to a gene: 4. This record comes from a study of shared clonotypes between healthy human individuals.

The sequencing input was naive CD8+ T cells sorted from blood. This sequence joins TRBV7-9 and TRBJ2-2; TRBD1 agrees at 9 bases. This clonotype was obtained from a man aged 18 to 30 in good health. Written as DNA, the CDR3 is TGTGCCAGCAGCTGGACAGGGGAGATCGGGGAGCTGTTTTTT. Amino acid sequence: CASSWTGEIGELFF.